This TCR beta chain was recovered during a study of cytomegalovirus exposure and HLA in healthy donors (dated by TCRdb to about 2017). In terms of the full investigation: According to an earlier analysis of several hundred of the donors, about 170 million T cells yielded some 110 million unique TCR beta sequences and approximately 280 Gb of sequence data. Both class I and class II loci were covered by HLA typing, at four-digit resolution. The later analysis used no new phenotypic data to find candidate immune exposures, relying instead on TCR beta sequences and their occurrence across donors. On average, roughly 240,000 unique TCR beta nucleotide sequences were sequenced per donor among about 400 genotyped donors of the cohort, with 15% to 20% of those sequences being non-productive. To predict cytomegalovirus infection status, the study brought together high-throughput TCR immunosequencing, statistical association of individual TCRs with disease status, and machine learning. Typing coverage differed by locus: A, B, C, DRB1 and DQB1 were typed in about 629-630 donors, DQA1 in about 500, DPA1 in approximately 600, and DPB1 in roughly 470. An early release that covered about 600 HLA-typed donors contained around 300 gigabases of sequencing data and around 80 million unique TCR sequences. The study profiled the T cell repertoires of hundreds of subjects by immunosequencing and related them to cytomegalovirus serostatus. About 5 DR-DQ haplotypes were handled as single units for association and clustering, since linkage in the cohort was strong. Besides the first cohort of roughly 660 subjects, a separate validation cohort made up of over a hundred different subjects was used. In a later analysis, previously published TCR beta repertoires from 666 donors were re-analyzed and high-resolution HLA genotyping was added so that TCR occurrence patterns could be studied. An earlier analysis of 587 of the donors used high-throughput TCR beta sequencing to judge whether each TCR beta V gene segment behaved as functional or pseudogenic. All discovery cohort repertoires had been generated on a single sequencing platform. In a later genetic analysis, genome-wide SNP genotypes for about 60% of the 666 donors were used, and that subset was treated as a discovery cohort. The genetic ancestry cluster associated with self-reported Caucasian donors included around 76% of the roughly 410 genotyped donors. The study aimed to test whether cataloging public T cell receptors could reveal signatures of past pathogen exposure. Alongside the repertoire data, information on donor age, sex, ethnicity and CMV serostatus was compiled. Results and caveats for the whole study, not just this receptor: In a later analysis, most CMV-associated TCR beta chains were found to appear HLA-restricted, with HLA associations seemingly driven largely by CMV exposure. Cytomegalovirus status was reported to be diagnosed by the classifier with high specificity and sensitivity in both the original and validation cohorts. In a later genetic analysis, a missense DCLRE1C variant was associated with V-gene and J-gene trimming of TCR beta chains, and the association was replicated in an independent cohort. A later analysis found that HLA-associated TCR beta chains were more clonally expanded and had lower generation probabilities than equally common non-associated chains. In vitro tests confirmed that three of the cytomegalovirus-associated TCR beta chains recognize cytomegalovirus antigens. A cluster of highly shared sequence variants was judged likely to be a technical artifact of the sequencing pipeline. Because some donors lacked HLA typing at each locus, the association tests relied only on the typed subset. Correlated functional status among segregating V segments might reflect linkage disequilibrium, but an unknown experimental factor could not be ruled out. Because the 87-base-pair reads could not distinguish some IMGT-functional V segments, including TRBV6-2 and TRBV6-3, those segments were excluded. According to a later analysis, TCR association rates differed among HLA loci, with DRB1 alleles showing the most associated TCRs and HLA-C alleles showing the fewest. The authors suggested that the approach could potentially be extended to other disease states and immunological phenotypes. At a false discovery rate of 0.05, a later analysis linked 16,951 TCR beta sequences to specific HLA alleles. The cohort was sequenced for TCR beta chains only, and without alpha or paired-chain data the features that could be detected were limited. The study listed approximately 150 TCR beta chains as associated with cytomegalovirus. Several of the top co-occurrence clusters appeared to be linked to parvovirus B19, influenza, CMV and Epstein-Barr virus, according to a later analysis. For the cohort, immune exposure information was limited to CMV serostatus. Because counts were too low, about 18 rarely observed V segments, including chromosome 9 orphons, were excluded from the earlier analysis of 587 of the donors. A further reported finding was that TCR beta sequences accurately predicted the HLA-A and HLA-B alleles for most subjects in the first cohort. When HLA alleles, especially DR and DQ, strongly co-occurred, TCR associations were difficult to assign to individual alleles. In a later genetic analysis, fewer N-insertions in productive TCRs were reported among donors in an Asian-associated ancestry cluster than the roughly 700-donor mean. Roughly uniform sequencing depth across donors was assumed in presence/absence analyses, although this assumption may not hold. While some public TCRs were present in many individuals, most TCR sequences turned up only very rarely across donors. In an earlier analysis of a few hundred of the donors, most TCR beta V segments were observed in productive rearrangements about 87% or about 30% of the time, broadly matching IMGT annotations.

This clone has only a few counts. The antigen it recognizes is unknown. Base qualities are not provided; no much larger clone lies one nucleotide away. Here V drops 0 bases and J drops 2 bases, and the junction holds 13 bases not matched to any gene. For CDR1 and CDR2, the germline V gene lists LGHNA and YNFKEQ. The CDR3 sequence holds 20 residues, the cysteine and phenylalanine included. Just CDR3 DNA is preserved here, 60 bases in frame from base 1. The cohort consisted of some 670 healthy bone marrow donors. Cohort members were all nominally healthy when sampled, although unrecorded immune exposures were likely present. The donor was CMV seropositive and belonged to the group of 250 to 300 seropositive cohort members. A peripheral blood sample was provided by each donor, and peripheral blood mononuclear cells were used for TCR beta sequencing. The Qiagen DNeasy Blood Extraction Kit was used to extract genomic DNA from the blood cell samples.

Receptor amplification or capture employed the immunoSEQ multiplex PCR assay. A mixture of 60 forward primers for TCR Vbeta segments and 13 reverse primers for TCR Jbeta segments was used in the multiplex PCR. Amplification of the CDR3 region of rearranged TCR beta genes was performed with a multiplex PCR assay on genomic DNA. On the Illumina HiSeq System, the amplified TCR beta libraries were sequenced as 87-base-pair reads. In the original analysis: A later analysis tallied tens of millions of unique TCR beta chains across the roughly 610 repertoires, and approximately 9.9 million of those chains were shared by two or more donors. Raw reads were error-corrected and collapsed into unique sequences by a nearest-neighbor algorithm in which closely related sequences were merged to remove PCR and sequencing errors. Alignment of CDR3 sequences to IMGT reference sequences was used to assign V, D and J gene segments. For a sequence to be retained, a match of at least six nucleotides to both a V gene segment and a J gene segment was required. Rearrangements were called productive when the CDR3 lacked stop codons and stayed in frame with V and J; all others were non-productive. Following IMGT convention, CDR3 was defined as the stretch from the second conserved V-encoded cysteine to the conserved J-encoded phenylalanine. The earlier analysis of some 550 of the donors excluded any sequence lacking an unambiguous match to a single V gene segment. In an earlier analysis of 450 to 700 of the donors, V segments were called functional above 56.7% productive rearrangements and were called segregating when the between-donor standard deviation exceeded 5%. A statistical classification framework was built to diagnose cytomegalovirus status from the catalog of TCR beta chain sequences. A later analysis assigned V and J genes by comparing TCR nucleotide sequences with IMGT/GENE-DB human TR gene sequences. A later analysis assigned CDR3 sequences and most-parsimonious VDJ recombination scenarios with the TCRdist pipeline. A later analysis defined each TCR beta chain by its CDR3 amino acid sequence plus V-gene family, and excluded reads lacking a unique V-gene family. In a later analysis, 450 to 600 highly shared, low-generation-probability nucleotide sequences were removed to address suspected cross-contamination and a sequencing artifact. In a later analysis, a clonal expansion index for each public chain was calculated from normalized within-repertoire ranks of inferred template counts. In a later analysis, generation probabilities were computed using a VDJ recombination model fitted to out-of-frame rearrangements, and the results were checked against IGoR. A later analysis scored TCR-TCR, TCR-HLA and TCR-CMV co-occurrence with hypergeometric tests, applying a repertoire-size bias correction to TCR pairs. False discovery rates were estimated in a later analysis by permuting HLA or CMV assignments 20 times. In a later analysis, co-occurring TCRs were grouped using DBSCAN, and TCRdist sequence similarity was added for clustering within HLA-allele-positive subsets. For co-occurrence clustering, repertoires with fewer than 30,000 or more than 120,000 public chains were excluded, along with 4 to 6 repertoires with anomalous nucleotide sharing. TCRdb retrieved this table from immuneACCESS and kept in-frame rearrangements only. Not all clones are present; in checked studies, unresolved V genes account for under half, and no reason is known for the remainder. That table supplies the V and J calls and clone size; D and trimming were determined from the DNA. The sample yields about 130,000 clones; 75% to 85% were counted once. In total, the top ten clones hold about 8.9% of the sample.

The TCR was taken from a man aged 25-45 years in good health and CMV-seropositive. The V and J genes are TRBV4-2 and TRBJ2-3; TRBD2 fits 11 bases in the junction. The specimen was PBMCs. For the CDR3, the sequence is CASSQDASLAGGTYTDTQYF. The DNA sequence is given as TGTGCCAGCAGCCAAGATGCCAGCCTAGCGGGGGGAACTTACACAGATACGCAGTATTTT.